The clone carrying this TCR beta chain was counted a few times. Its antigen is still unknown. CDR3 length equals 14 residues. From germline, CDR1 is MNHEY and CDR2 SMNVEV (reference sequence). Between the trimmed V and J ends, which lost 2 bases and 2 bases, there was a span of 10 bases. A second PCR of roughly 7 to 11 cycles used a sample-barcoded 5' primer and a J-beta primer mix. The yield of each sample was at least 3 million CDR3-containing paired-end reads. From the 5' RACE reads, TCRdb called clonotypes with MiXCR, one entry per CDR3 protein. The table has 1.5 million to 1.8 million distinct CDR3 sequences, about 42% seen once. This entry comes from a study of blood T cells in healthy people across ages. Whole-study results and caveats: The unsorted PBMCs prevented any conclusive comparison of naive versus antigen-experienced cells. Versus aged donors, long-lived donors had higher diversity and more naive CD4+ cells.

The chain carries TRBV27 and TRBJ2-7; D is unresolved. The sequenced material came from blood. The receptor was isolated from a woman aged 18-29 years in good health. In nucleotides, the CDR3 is TGTGCCAGCAGTTTAGTTTACGGTGCCTACGAGCAGTACTTC. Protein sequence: CASSLVYGAYEQYF.